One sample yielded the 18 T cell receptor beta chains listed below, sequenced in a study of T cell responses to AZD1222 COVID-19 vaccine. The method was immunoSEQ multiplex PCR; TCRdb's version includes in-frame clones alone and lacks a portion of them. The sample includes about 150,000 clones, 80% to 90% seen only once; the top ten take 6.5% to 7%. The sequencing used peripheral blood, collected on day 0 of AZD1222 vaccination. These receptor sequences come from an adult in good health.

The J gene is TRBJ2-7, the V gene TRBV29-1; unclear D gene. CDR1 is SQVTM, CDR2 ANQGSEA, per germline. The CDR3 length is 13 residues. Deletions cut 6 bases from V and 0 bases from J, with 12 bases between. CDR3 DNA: TGCAGCGTGACGACGGTGTTCTCCTACGAGCAGTACTTC. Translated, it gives CSVTTVFSYEQYF.

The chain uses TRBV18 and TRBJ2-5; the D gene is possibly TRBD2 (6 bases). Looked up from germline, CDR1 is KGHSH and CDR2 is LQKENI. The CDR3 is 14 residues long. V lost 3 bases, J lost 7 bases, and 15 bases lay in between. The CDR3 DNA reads TGTGCCAGCTCACCCGGGACTCCCCCGGGGACCCAGTACTTC. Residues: CASSPGTPPGTQYF.

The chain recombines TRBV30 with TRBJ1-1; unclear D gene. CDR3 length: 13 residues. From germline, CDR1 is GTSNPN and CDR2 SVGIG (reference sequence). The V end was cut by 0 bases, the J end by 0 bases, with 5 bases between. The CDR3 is CAWSVGVNTEAFF. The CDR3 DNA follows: TGTGCCTGGAGTGTAGGTGTGAACACTGAAGCTTTCTTT. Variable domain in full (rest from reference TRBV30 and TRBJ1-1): SQTIHQWPATLVQPVGSPLSLECTVEGTSNPNLYWYRQAAGRGLQLLFYSVGIGQISSEVPQNLSASRPQDRQFILSSKKLLLSDSGFYLCAWSVGVNTEAFFGQGTRLTVV.

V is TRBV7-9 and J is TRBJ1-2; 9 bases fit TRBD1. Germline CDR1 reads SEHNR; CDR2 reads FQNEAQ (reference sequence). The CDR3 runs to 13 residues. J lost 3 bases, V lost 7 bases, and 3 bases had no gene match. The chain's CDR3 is CASNDRGDYGYTF. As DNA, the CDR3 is TGTGCCAGCAACGACAGGGGGGACTATGGCTACACCTTC.

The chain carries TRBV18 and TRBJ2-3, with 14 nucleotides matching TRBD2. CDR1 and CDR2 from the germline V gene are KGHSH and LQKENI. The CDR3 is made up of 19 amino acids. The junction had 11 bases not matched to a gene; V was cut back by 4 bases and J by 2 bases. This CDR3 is CASSLRTSGGPRHTDTQYF. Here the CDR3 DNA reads TGTGCCAGCTCACTACGGACTAGCGGGGGGCCCCGCCACACAGATACGCAGTATTTT.

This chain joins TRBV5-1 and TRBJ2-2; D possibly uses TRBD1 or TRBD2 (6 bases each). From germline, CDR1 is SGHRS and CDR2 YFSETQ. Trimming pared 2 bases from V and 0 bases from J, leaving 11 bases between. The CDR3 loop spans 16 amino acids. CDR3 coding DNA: TGCGCCAGCAGCTTCCGGGGGCCTACGAACACCGGGGAGCTGTTTTTT. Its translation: CASSFRGPTNTGELFF.

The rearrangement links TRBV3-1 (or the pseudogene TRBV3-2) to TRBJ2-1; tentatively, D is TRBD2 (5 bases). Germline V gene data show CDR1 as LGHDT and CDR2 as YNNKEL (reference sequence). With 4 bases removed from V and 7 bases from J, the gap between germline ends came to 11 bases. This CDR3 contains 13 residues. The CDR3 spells CASSPGRKNEQFF. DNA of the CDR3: TGTGCCAGCAGCCCGGGAAGGAAGAATGAGCAGTTCTTC.

DNA for the CDR3: TGTGCCAGCAGCCTCGGACTAGCGGGTACTCCCGGGGAGCTGTTTTTT. Translated: CASSLGLAGTPGELFF. This chain uses TRBV7-9 with TRBJ2-2; TRBD2 agrees at 11 bases. The junction had 8 bases not matched to a gene; V was cut back by 5 bases and J by 6 bases. Germline CDR1 reads SEHNR; CDR2 reads FQNEAQ (reference sequence). CDR3 length: 16 residues.

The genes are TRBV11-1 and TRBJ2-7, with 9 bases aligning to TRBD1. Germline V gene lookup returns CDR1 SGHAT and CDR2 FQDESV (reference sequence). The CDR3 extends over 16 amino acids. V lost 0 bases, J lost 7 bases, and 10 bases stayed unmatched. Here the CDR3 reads CASSLAIQGAGWEQYF. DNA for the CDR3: TGTGCCAGCAGCTTAGCGATACAGGGGGCTGGATGGGAGCAGTACTTC.

The CDR3 region is CASSLDRSEQFF. CDR3 nucleotide sequence: TGTGCCAGCAGTCTCGACAGGTCCGAGCAGTTCTTC. This rearrangement joins TRBV27 to TRBJ2-1, with D possibly TRBD1 on 6 matching bases. The CDR3 length is 12 residues. From germline, CDR1 is MNHEY and CDR2 SMNVEV (reference sequence). V was pared by 5 bases and J by 10 bases, with 12 bases between.

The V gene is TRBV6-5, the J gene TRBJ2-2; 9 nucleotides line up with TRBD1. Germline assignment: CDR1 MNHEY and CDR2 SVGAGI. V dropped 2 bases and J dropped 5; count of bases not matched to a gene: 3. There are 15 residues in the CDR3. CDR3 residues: CASSYTGTGTGELFF. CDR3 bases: TGTGCCAGCAGTTACACCGGGACAGGGACCGGGGAGCTGTTTTTT.

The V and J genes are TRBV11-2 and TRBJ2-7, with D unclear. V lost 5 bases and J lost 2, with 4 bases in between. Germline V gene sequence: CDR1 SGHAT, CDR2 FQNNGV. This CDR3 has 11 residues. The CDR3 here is CASSTAYEQYF. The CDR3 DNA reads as TGTGCCAGCAGCACCGCCTACGAGCAGTACTTC.

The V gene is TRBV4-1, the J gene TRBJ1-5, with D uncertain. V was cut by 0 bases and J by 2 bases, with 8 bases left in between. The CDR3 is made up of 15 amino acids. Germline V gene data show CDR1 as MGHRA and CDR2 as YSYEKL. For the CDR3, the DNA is TGCGCCAGCAGCCAAGATCGACGCGGCAATCAGCCCCAGCATTTT. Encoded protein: CASSQDRRGNQPQHF.

CDR3 bases: TGTGCCAGCAGCCAAGATGTGGGGGCGTATGAAAAACTGTTTTTT. Encoded protein: CASSQDVGAYEKLFF. The chain recombines TRBV3-1 (or the pseudogene TRBV3-2) with TRBJ1-4; D possibly corresponds to TRBD1 (6 bases). In germline, CDR1 is LGHDT, CDR2 YNNKEL (reference sequence). CDR3 length: 15 amino acids. Deletions cut 0 bases from V and 6 bases from J, with 11 bases between.

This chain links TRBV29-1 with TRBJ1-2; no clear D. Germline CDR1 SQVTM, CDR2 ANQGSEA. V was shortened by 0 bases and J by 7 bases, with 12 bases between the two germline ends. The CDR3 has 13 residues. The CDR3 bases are TGCAGCGTTGAAGACGCCGGCCGGCGTGGCTACACCTTC. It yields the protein CSVEDAGRRGYTF.

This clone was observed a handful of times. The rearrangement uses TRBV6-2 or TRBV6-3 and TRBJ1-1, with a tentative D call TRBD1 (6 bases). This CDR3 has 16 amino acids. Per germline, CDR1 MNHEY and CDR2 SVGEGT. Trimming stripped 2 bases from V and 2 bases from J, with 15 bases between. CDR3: CASSYGGDITNTEAFF. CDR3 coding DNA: TGTGCCAGCAGTTACGGGGGGGACATCACCAACACTGAAGCTTTCTTT.

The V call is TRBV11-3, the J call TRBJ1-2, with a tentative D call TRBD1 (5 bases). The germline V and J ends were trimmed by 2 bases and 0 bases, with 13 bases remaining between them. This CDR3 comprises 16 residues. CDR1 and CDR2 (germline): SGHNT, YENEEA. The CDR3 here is CASSLPPGEANYGYTF. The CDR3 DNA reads TGTGCCAGCAGCTTACCCCCGGGGGAGGCTAACTATGGCTACACCTTC.

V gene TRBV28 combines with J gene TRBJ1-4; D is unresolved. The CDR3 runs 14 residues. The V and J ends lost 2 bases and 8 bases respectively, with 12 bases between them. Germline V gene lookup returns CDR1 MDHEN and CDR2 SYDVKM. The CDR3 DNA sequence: TGTGCCAGCAGTTTACAAGGGTTTGGGGAAAAACTGTTTTTT. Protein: CASSLQGFGEKLFF. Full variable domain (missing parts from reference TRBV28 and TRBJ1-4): DVKVTQSSRYLVKRTGEKVFLECVQDMDHENMFWYRQDPGLGLRLIYFSYDVKMKEKGDIPEGYSVSREKKERFSLILESASTNQTSMYLCASSLQGFGEKLFFGSGTQLSVL.